This T cell receptor beta chain was recorded in a study of shared clonotypes between healthy human individuals. General observations from the study: What limited the represented genetic and exposure-history diversity was the small number of donors.

Clones were sequenced by immunoSEQ multiplex PCR, and TCRdb holds only the in-frame ones, with some missing. The sample lists about half a million clones, over 70% occurring once. About this clone: Antigen specificity is unknown. The same CDR3 is also encoded by other DNA sequences in this sample.

Germline V gene data show CDR1 as ENHRY and CDR2 as SYGVKD. Trimming took 2 bases from V and 6 from J, leaving 4 bases between them. The CDR3 runs to 11 residues. The rearrangement links TRBV10-3 to TRBJ1-1; D not resolved. Sequenced input: PBMCs. The TCR sequence derives from a middle-aged woman in good health. Some clones in this sample may be carry-over from other donors' samples. The CDR3 bases are TGTGCCATCAGTGAGGGTCCTGAAGCTTTCTTT. Its protein product is CAISEGPEAFF.